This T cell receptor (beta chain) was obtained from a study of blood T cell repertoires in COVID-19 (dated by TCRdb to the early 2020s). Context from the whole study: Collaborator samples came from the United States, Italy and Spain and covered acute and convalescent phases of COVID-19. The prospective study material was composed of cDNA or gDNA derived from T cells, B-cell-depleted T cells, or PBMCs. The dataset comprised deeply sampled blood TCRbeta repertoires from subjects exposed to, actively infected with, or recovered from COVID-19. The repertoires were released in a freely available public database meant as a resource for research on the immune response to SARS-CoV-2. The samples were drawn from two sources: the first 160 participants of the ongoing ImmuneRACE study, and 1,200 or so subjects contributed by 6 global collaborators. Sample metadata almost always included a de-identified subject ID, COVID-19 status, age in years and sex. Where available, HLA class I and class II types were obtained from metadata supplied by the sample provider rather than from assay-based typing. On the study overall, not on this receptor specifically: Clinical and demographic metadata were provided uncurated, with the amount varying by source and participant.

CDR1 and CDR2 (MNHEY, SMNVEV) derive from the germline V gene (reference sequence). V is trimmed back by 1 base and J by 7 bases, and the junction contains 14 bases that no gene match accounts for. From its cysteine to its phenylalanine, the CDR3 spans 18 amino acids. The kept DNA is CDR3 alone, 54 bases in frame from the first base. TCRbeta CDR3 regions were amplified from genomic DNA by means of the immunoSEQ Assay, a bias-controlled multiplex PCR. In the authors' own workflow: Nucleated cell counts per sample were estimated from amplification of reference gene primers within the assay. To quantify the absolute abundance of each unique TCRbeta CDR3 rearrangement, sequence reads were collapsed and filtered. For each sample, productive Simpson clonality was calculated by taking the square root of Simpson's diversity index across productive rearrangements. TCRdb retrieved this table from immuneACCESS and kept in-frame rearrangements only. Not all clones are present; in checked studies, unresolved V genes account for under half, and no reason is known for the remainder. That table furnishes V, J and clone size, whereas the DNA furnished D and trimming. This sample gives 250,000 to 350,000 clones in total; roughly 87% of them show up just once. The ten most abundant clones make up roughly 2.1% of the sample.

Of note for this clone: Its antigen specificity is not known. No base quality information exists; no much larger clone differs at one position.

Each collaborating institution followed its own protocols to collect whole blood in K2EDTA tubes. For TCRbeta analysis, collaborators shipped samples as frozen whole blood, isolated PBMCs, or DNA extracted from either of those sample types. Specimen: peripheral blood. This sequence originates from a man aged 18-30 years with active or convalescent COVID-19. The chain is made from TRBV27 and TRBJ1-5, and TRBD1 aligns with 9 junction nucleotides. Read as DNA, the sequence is TGTGCCAGCAGTTTATGGTCCCGGGACAGGGTTGGAGCGCAGCCCCAGCATTTT. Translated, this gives CASSLWSRDRVGAQPQHF.